This TCR beta chain stems from a study of T cell responses to AZD1222 COVID-19 vaccine. Overall study context: The study pooled second doses at about 4 or about 12 weeks.

The study, taken as a whole, reports: Possibly, clonal diversity was underestimated; donors were largely white British and included more females. Close to half of all spike-specific TCRs reportedly target regions of the variants that are unmutated.

Unmatched junction bases numbered 2, after V lost 6 bases and J lost 4 bases. The CDR3 extends over 12 amino acids. On this clone itself: Its antigen is not identified.

Repertoires were generated with immunoSEQ multiplex PCR, while TCRdb's copy carries only in-frame clones and drops some. Among 95,000 to 120,000 clones, more than 70% were seen once, and the ten largest hold about 3%. This TCR came from an adult in good health. This specimen consisted of peripheral blood, obtained on day 0 of AZD1222 vaccination. The chain recombines TRBV12-3 or TRBV12-4 with TRBJ2-5, with 7 bases fitting TRBD1. The CDR3 is CASRNRGETQYF. CDR3 coding DNA: TGTGCCAGCAGAAACAGGGGAGAGACCCAGTACTTC.